This paragraph covers one T cell receptor (beta chain) sequence. Its target antigen remains unknown. Per-base qualities were not stored, and no clone one base away is much larger. TCRbeta CDR3 regions were amplified from genomic DNA using the immunoSEQ Assay, a bias-controlled multiplex PCR. From the authors' description of their analysis: Nucleated cell counts per sample were estimated from amplification of reference gene primers within the assay. To quantify the absolute abundance of each unique TCRbeta CDR3 rearrangement, sequence reads were collapsed and filtered. Productive Simpson clonality was computed per sample as the square root of Simpson's diversity index over productive rearrangements. The clones in this table, taken by TCRdb from immuneACCESS, are in-frame only. Not every clone is retained; where verified, under half of the shortfall comes from an unresolved V gene, and the cause of the rest is unknown. V and J calls and clone size are as listed in that table; D and trimming were resolved from the DNA. Counted in this sample were approximately 140,000 clones; under 90% of them appeared once. 8.8% of the sample is held by the ten biggest clonotypes.

Collaborating institutions collected whole blood in K2EDTA tubes following their own protocols. For TCRbeta analysis, collaborator samples were shipped as frozen whole blood, as isolated PBMCs, or as DNA extracted from either sample type. This specimen belongs to a study of blood T cell repertoires in COVID-19 (dated by TCRdb to the early 2020s). Study-level background: Collaborator samples came from the United States, Italy and Spain and covered acute and convalescent phases of COVID-19. Deeply sampled blood TCRbeta repertoires from subjects exposed to, actively infected with, or recovered from COVID-19 were included in the dataset. The repertoires were released in a freely available public database meant as a resource for research on the immune response to SARS-CoV-2. Sample metadata almost always included a de-identified subject ID, COVID-19 status, age in years and sex. Samples were obtained from the ongoing ImmuneRACE study (first 160 participants) and from 1,000 to 1,500 subjects provided by 6 global collaborators. Where available, HLA class I and class II types were obtained from metadata supplied by the sample provider rather than from assay-based typing. The prospective study material was composed of cDNA or gDNA derived from T cells, B-cell-depleted T cells, or PBMCs. Overall study results and their limits: The quantity of clinical and demographic metadata differed by source and by participant and was supplied without curation.

The receptor was derived from a woman of 80 years or more in a cohort sampled during active or convalescent COVID-19. The specimen sequenced was peripheral blood.

The DNA is as follows: TGTGCCAGCAGTTCGCATGGGGCAATAGCCCAGCATTTT. Translated, it reads CASSSHGAIAQHF. The sequence links TRBV6-5 to TRBJ1-5; TRBD1 is possibly the D segment (5 matching bases). Counted from cysteine to phenylalanine, this CDR3 has 13 amino acids. Only CDR3 DNA remains: 39 bases, in frame from the first base. V and J lose 4 bases and 11 bases, and a span of 15 bases separates them. Looking up the germline V gene yields CDR1 MNHEY and CDR2 SVGAGI.